These 22 T cell receptor beta chains originate from one sample sequenced in a study of Graves' ophthalmopathy and Graves' hyperthyroidism. RNA transcripts yielded amplified TCR beta CDR3 regions. HTBI primers were employed in first-round RT-PCR, then a second-round multiplex PCR followed. TCRdb itself ran the multiplex PCR reads through MiXCR, one entry per CDR3 protein. This sample carries about 1.2 million distinct CDR3 sequences, around a third of them seen once, and the ten largest clones take approximately 12%. Material: peripheral blood or thyroid tissue (not recorded which). The receptors stem from an adult man with Graves' hyperthyroidism.

Comment on this clonotype: A much larger clone sits a single nucleotide away, making a read error possible. The chain joins TRBV7-9 to TRBJ1-5; TRBD1 might be the D (5 bases). The length of the CDR3 is 16 residues. Trimming left V 3 bases short and J 4 bases short, with 16 bases between. The germline V gene has CDR1 SEHNR and CDR2 FQNEAQ (reference sequence). CDR3: CASSFDPGTWNQPQHF. CDR3 coding DNA: TGTGCCAGCAGCTTCGATCCGGGGACTTGGAATCAGCCCCAGCATTTT.

V is TRBV12-3 or TRBV12-4 and J is TRBJ1-6; 7 bases match TRBD1. CDR3 length: 15 residues. V trimming: 6 bases; J trimming: 4 bases; junction bases outside the gene matches: 6. This CDR3 is CASRGGQLYNSPLHF. The CDR3 DNA follows: TGTGCCAGCAGGGGGGGACAGCTTTATAATTCACCCCTCCACTTT.

This clonotype was counted a few times. The chain couples TRBV5-6 to TRBJ2-7; 7 bases align to TRBD1. This CDR3 has 17 amino acids. Trimming at V came to 1 base and at J to 0 bases, leaving 10 bases not matched to a gene. CDR1 is SGHDT, CDR2 YYEEEE, per germline. The CDR3 loop reads CASSLWGWGQSSYEQYF. DNA for the CDR3: TGTGCCAGCAGCTTGTGGGGGTGGGGACAGAGCTCCTACGAGCAGTACTTC.

Many counts were recorded for this clonotype. Its ends do not fully match the called genes, so a read error is possible. This sequence joins TRBV7-8 and TRBJ2-5, with 8 bases that match TRBD1. The CDR3 consists of 13 residues. Germline assignment: CDR1 SGHVS and CDR2 FQNEAQ. The CDR3 coding sequence is TGTGCCAGCAGCTTAGTAGAGAGGACAGGGTTTGCCTTC. Translated, it gives CASSLVERTGFAF.

The chain uses TRBV27 and TRBJ2-6; TRBD1 matches 8 bases. After removal of 3 bases from V and 1 base from J, the junction contained 8 bases not matched to a gene. There are 18 residues in the CDR3. Germline CDR1 and CDR2: MNHEY and SMNVEV (reference sequence). The CDR3 nucleotides are TGTGCCAGCAGTTTTAAAGCAGGGGGCTGGTCTGGGGCCAACGTCCTGACTTTC. This codes for CASSFKAGGWSGANVLTF.

This clonotype appeared a few times. The CDR3 sequence: CASSQDRGPSSYEQYF. CDR3 sequence (DNA): TGCGCCAGCAGCCAAGATCGGGGGCCGAGCTCCTACGAGCAGTACTTC. The chain has TRBV5-1 and TRBJ2-7; D tentatively fits TRBD1 or TRBD2 (6 bases each). The CDR3 contains 16 residues. V shed 4 bases and J shed 0 bases, with 17 bases lying between them. Germline-derived CDR1 and CDR2 are SGHRS and YFSETQ. Full variable domain (rest looked up from reference TRBV5-1 and TRBJ2-7): KAGVTQTPRYLIKTRGQQVTLSCSPISGHRSVSWYQQTPGQGLQFLFEYFSETQRNKGNFPGRFSGRQFSNSRSEMNVSTLELGDSALYLCASSQDRGPSSYEQYFGPGTRLTVT.

This clonotype was detected a few times. DNA for the CDR3: TGTGCCAGCACCAGAGCCTCTGACAGGGCTAAGGAGCAGTACTTC. It translates to CASTRASDRAKEQYF. The chain uses TRBV10-3 and TRBJ2-7, with 7 bases identical to TRBD1. This CDR3 has 15 amino acids. Germline CDR1 is ENHRY and CDR2 is SYGVKD. The V gene end was trimmed by 10 bases and the J gene end by 7 bases; junction bases not matched to a gene: 19.

The J gene is TRBJ1-1, the V gene TRBV19; D is possibly TRBD1 (5 bases). Germline V gene sequence: CDR1 LNHDA, CDR2 SQIVND (reference sequence). V was shortened by 3 bases and J by 11 bases, with 22 bases between the two germline ends. The CDR3 runs to 15 residues. Here the CDR3 DNA reads TGTGCCAGTAGTATCTCTCTGACGACAGTAGATCCGGCTTTCTTT. Its protein is CASSISLTTVDPAFF.

This clonotype showed up just a few times. The missing conserved phenylalanine or tryptophan at the end of this CDR3 makes a read error likely. Because the CDR3's place on the DNA is in doubt, the DNA is left out and the CDR3 is given as listed by TCRdb. The V and J genes are TRBV7-2 and TRBJ1-1. The CDR3 is 8 amino acids long, termini counted. Germline CDR1 reads SGHTA; CDR2 reads FQGNSA. The CDR3 protein is CASSLAVA.

In this sample, this clonotype turned up a few times. The chain links TRBV29-1 to TRBJ2-3, with a tentative D call TRBD1 (5 bases). V was pared by 2 bases and J by 1 base, with 10 bases between. Germline V lookup: CDR1 SQVTM, CDR2 ANQGSEA. This CDR3 has 14 amino acids. Here the CDR3 reads CSVERQFGTDTQYF. CDR3 sequence (DNA): TGCAGCGTTGAAAGACAGTTCGGCACAGATACGCAGTATTTT.

The rearrangement joins TRBV4-1 to TRBJ2-7, with D possibly matching TRBD2 (7 bases). V was trimmed by 6 bases and J by 5 bases, leaving 20 bases between them. CDR1 and CDR2 from the germline V gene are MGHRA and YSYEKL. There are 15 residues in the CDR3. CDR3 sequence reads: CASRLLFSGGDEQYF. The DNA of the CDR3 is TGCGCCAGCAGGCTCCTCTTCTCGGGGGGCGACGAGCAGTACTTC.

This clonotype was detected ten times or more. The chain recombines TRBV29-1 with TRBJ1-1; 7 bases align to TRBD1. The V gene end was trimmed by 5 bases and the J gene end by 11 bases; junction bases not matched to a gene: 14. CDR1 is SQVTM, CDR2 ANQGSEA, per germline. The CDR3 extends over 13 amino acids. CDR3 residues: CSVTRDSRKGAFF. The CDR3 DNA reads as TGCAGCGTTACTCGGGACAGTCGAAAAGGGGCTTTCTTT.

The V call is TRBV5-1, the J call TRBJ2-3; D might be TRBD2 (5 bases). The CDR3 runs to 14 residues. Trimming left V 6 bases short and J 2 bases short, with 13 bases between. Germline V gives CDR1 SGHRS, CDR2 YFSETQ. The CDR3 is CASTPASYTDTQYF. The CDR3 nucleotides read TGCGCCAGCACCCCGGCTAGCTACACAGATACGCAGTATTTT.

In regard to this clonotype: Compared with germline, one end of the junction differs, possibly owing to a read error. The J gene is TRBJ2-2, the V gene TRBV9; D perhaps matches TRBD2 (5 bases). The germline CDR1 and CDR2 sequences are SGDLS and YYNGEE. The CDR3 covers 14 residues. The CDR3 DNA reads as TGTGCCAGCAGCGGACAAATTCTCACCGGGGAGCTGTCTTTT. Encoded protein: CASSGQILTGELSF.

V usage is TRBV2 and J usage is TRBJ2-5, with 10 positions matching TRBD1. J gave up 7 bases and V 6 bases, and 8 bases lay outside the gene matches. Germline lookup yields CDR1 SNHLY and CDR2 FYNNEI. CDR3 length equals 14 residues. This CDR3 reads CASSPGQGRGTQYF. CDR3 nucleotides: TGTGCCAGCAGCCCGGGACAGGGGAGAGGGACCCAGTACTTC. Filled out from reference TRBV2 and TRBJ2-5, the complete variable domain reads EPEVTQTPSHQVTQMGQEVILRCVPISNHLYFYWYRQILGQKVEFLVSFYNNEISEKSEIFDDQFSVERPDGSNFTLKIRSTKLEDSAMYFCASSPGQGRGTQYFGPGTRLLVL.

This clonotype was seen ten or more times. The gene calls are TRBV10-3 and TRBJ2-7, with D tentatively TRBD1 or TRBD2 (5 bases each). The germline CDR1 and CDR2 sequences are ENHRY and SYGVKD. V lost 2 bases and J 0 bases, leaving 8 bases between the germline ends. The CDR3 loop spans 14 amino acids. As DNA, the CDR3 is TGTGCCATCAGTGAGCGGGGCAGCTCCTACGAGCAGTACTTC. Amino acids: CAISERGSSYEQYF.

This clonotype was observed a few times. The genes are TRBV7-3 and TRBJ2-3; weak D call: TRBD2 (6 bases). CDR1 is SGHTA and CDR2 is FQGTGA in the germline V gene. This CDR3 has 15 residues. V was cut by 0 bases and J by 4 bases, with 11 bases left in between. The CDR3 protein is CASSLTGGGADTQYF. CDR3 bases: TGTGCCAGCAGCTTAACGGGAGGAGGAGCAGATACGCAGTATTTT.

The chain couples TRBV10-3 to TRBJ1-2; TRBD1 matches at 9 bases. CDR3 length equals 15 residues. The V and J ends lost 10 bases and 3 bases, in that order; junction bases with no gene match: 12. Germline V gene data show CDR1 as ENHRY and CDR2 as SYGVKD. Here the CDR3 DNA reads TGTGCCACCAGCCCGGGACAGGGTGCTGACTATGGCTACACCTTC. Its protein is CATSPGQGADYGYTF.

The rearrangement joins TRBV6-5 to TRBJ1-3; D is unresolved. Germline CDR1 reads MNHEY; CDR2 reads SVGAGI. The CDR3 has 15 amino acids. V shed 6 bases and J shed 0 bases, with 12 bases lying between them. The DNA of the CDR3 is TGTGCCAGCAGAAAAACAGCGATCTCTGGAAACACCATATATTTT. Translating it yields CASRKTAISGNTIYF.

This sequence joins TRBV15 and TRBJ1-5, with D possibly matching TRBD1 (5 bases). This CDR3 is 15 amino acids long. Trimming removed 0 bases from V and 6 bases from J, with 12 bases in between. Germline assignment: CDR1 LNHNV and CDR2 YYDKDF (reference sequence). CDR3 sequence: CATSRDLGLGQPQHF. The CDR3 region has the DNA TGTGCCACCAGCAGAGATTTGGGGCTTGGTCAGCCCCAGCATTTT.

The genes are TRBV6-6 and TRBJ1-1; D unclear. V lost 0 bases to trimming and J lost 7 bases, with 9 bases between them. Germline CDR1 MNHNY, CDR2 SVGAGI (reference sequence). The CDR3 sequence is 13 residues long. The CDR3 spells CASSYSSPSEAFF. The CDR3 DNA reads TGTGCCAGCAGTTACTCGAGTCCTAGTGAAGCTTTCTTT.

This clonotype was counted at least ten times. This sequence joins TRBV29-1 and TRBJ2-7; 11 bases align to TRBD1. V was clipped by 1 base and J by 2 bases; unmatched bases: 4. CDR1 and CDR2 (germline): SQVTM, ANQGSEA. The CDR3 extends over 15 amino acids. The CDR3 here is CSVEGGTGGTYEQYF. DNA for the CDR3: TGCAGCGTTGAAGGAGGGACAGGGGGAACCTACGAGCAGTACTTC.